The 3 T cell receptor beta chains listed next were all sequenced from one sample in a study of beta chain features in type 1 diabetes. The antigens these receptors bind are not known. What was sequenced were expressed TCRB transcripts, since all of the isolated RNA had been reverse transcribed. Generated by immunoSEQ multiplex PCR, the TCRdb table keeps only in-frame clones and is missing some. The repertoire holds hundreds of thousands of clones, about an eighth seen once, with approximately 0.042% in the top ten. The study's findings and limits: TCRB CDR3s were moderately but significantly shorter in Type 1 diabetes patients in all four CD4+ subsets.

Sequenced input: naive CD4+ T cells from blood. These receptors originate from a man aged 18 to 30 with type 1 diabetes.

In the case of this clone: Other DNA sequences in the same sample also yield this CDR3. This chain uses TRBV30 with TRBJ1-3; D call uncertain. V was shortened by 0 bases and J by 4 bases, with 7 bases between the two germline ends. CDR3 length: 13 amino acids. CDR1 and CDR2 (germline): GTSNPN, SVGIG (reference sequence). The chain's CDR3 is CAWSVSGGNTIYF. The CDR3 DNA reads as TGTGCCTGGAGTGTATCTGGGGGAAACACCATATATTTT.

This clone appeared many times. The V gene is TRBV5-4, the J gene TRBJ2-1, with D possibly TRBD2 on 5 matching bases. V lost 4 bases and J 9 bases, leaving 11 bases between the germline ends. The CDR3 sequence is 12 residues long. CDR1 is SGHNT and CDR2 is YYREEE in the germline V gene (reference sequence). The CDR3 is CASSPSSLEQFF. For the CDR3, the DNA is TGTGCCAGCAGCCCGTCTAGCCTTGAGCAGTTCTTC.

This clone showed up just a few times. This CDR3 is CASSPGELQGTDTQYF. CDR3 nucleotide sequence: TGTGCCAGCAGCCCCGGGGAGCTTCAGGGCACAGATACGCAGTATTTT. The chain joins TRBV7-9 to TRBJ2-3; tentatively, D is TRBD2 (5 bases). Germline V gene sequence: CDR1 SEHNR, CDR2 FQNEAQ (reference sequence). This CDR3 has 16 amino acids. The germline V and J ends were trimmed by 5 bases and 1 base, with 16 bases remaining between them.